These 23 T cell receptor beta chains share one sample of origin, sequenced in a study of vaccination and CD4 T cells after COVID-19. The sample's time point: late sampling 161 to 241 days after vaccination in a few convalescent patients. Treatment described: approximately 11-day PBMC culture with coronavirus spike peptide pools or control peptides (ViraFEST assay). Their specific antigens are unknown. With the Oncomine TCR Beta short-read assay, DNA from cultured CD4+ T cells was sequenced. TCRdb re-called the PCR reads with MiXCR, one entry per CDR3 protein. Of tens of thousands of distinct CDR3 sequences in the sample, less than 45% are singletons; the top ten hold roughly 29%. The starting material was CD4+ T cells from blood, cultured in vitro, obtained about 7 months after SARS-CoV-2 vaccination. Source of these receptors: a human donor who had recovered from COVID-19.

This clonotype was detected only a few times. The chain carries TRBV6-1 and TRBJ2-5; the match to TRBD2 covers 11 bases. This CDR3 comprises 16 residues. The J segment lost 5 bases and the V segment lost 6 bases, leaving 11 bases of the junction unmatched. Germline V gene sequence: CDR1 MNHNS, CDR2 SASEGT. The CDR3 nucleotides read TGTGCCAGCAGCCTCCCTAGCGGGGGGTTGGGGGAGACCCAGTACTTC. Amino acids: CASSLPSGGLGETQYF.

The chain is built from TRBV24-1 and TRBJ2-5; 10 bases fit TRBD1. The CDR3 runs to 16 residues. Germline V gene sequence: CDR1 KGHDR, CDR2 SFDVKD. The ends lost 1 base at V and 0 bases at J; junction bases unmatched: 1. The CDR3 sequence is CATSDFGTGDQETQYF. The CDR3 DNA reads TGTGCCACCAGTGATTTTGGGACAGGGGACCAAGAGACCCAGTACTTC.

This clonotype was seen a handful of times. The CDR3 DNA reads as TGTGCCAGCAGCCACAACCGGGGAGAGACCCAGTACTTC. It is translated as CASSHNRGETQYF. V and J are TRBV7-3 and TRBJ2-5; D may be TRBD2 (5 bases). With 5 bases removed from V and 4 bases from J, the gap between germline ends came to 11 bases. Per the germline V gene, CDR1 is SGHTA and CDR2 is FQGTGA. This CDR3 region has 13 residues.

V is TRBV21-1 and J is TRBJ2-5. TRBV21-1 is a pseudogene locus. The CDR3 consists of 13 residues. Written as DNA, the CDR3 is TGTGCCAGCAGCAAACACGGTGAAGAGACCCAGTACTTC. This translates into CASSKHGEETQYF.

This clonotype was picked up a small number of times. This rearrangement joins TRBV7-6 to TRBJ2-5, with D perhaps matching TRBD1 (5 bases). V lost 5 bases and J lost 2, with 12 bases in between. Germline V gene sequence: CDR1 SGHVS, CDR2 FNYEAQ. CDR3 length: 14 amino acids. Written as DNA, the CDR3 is TGTGCCAGCAGCCCCCACCAGGGTCAAGAGACCCAGTACTTC. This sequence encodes CASSPHQGQETQYF.

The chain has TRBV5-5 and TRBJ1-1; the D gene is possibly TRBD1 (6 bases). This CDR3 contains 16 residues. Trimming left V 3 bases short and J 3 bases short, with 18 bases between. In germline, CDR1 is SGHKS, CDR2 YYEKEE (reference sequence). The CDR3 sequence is CASSWIPGAGDTEAFF. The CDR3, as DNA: TGTGCCAGCAGCTGGATCCCAGGGGCCGGGGACACTGAAGCTTTCTTT.

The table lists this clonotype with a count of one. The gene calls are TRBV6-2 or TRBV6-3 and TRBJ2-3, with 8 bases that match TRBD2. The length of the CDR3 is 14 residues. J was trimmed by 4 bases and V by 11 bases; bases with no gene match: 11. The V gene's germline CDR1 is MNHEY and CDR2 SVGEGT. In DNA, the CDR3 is TGTGCCTTGGGGGGAAGCGGGGGACCAGATACGCAGTATTTT. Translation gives CALGGSGGPDTQYF.

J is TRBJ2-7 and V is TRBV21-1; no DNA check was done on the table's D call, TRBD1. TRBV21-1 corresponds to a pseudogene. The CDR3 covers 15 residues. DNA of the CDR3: TGTGCCAGCAGCAAACTACAGGGGGGGCCCTACGAGCAGTACTTC. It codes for CASSKLQGGPYEQYF.

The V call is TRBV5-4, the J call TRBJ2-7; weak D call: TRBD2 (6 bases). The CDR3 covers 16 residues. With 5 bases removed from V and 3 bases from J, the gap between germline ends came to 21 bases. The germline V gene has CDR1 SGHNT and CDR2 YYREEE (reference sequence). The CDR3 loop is CASRKAGAGRNYEQYF. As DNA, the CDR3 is TGTGCCAGCAGGAAGGCCGGTGCAGGGAGGAACTACGAGCAGTACTTC.

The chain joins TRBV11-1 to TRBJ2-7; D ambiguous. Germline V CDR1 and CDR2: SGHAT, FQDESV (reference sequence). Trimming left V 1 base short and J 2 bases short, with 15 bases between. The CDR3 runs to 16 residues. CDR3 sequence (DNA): TGTGCCAGCAGCTTAGGTATTGGGTTTACCGCCTACGAGCAGTACTTC. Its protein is CASSLGIGFTAYEQYF.

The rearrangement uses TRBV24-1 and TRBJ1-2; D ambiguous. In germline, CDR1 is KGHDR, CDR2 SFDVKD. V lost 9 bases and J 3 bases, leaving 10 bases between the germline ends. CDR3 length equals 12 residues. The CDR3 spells CATQGLDYGYTF. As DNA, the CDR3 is TGTGCCACCCAAGGTCTGGACTATGGCTACACCTTC.

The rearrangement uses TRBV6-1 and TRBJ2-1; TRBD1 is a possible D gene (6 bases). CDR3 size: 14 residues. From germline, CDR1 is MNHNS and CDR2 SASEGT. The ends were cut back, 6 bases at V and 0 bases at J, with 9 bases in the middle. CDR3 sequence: CASSQDSSYNEQFF. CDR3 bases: TGTGCCAGCAGCCAGGACAGCTCCTACAATGAGCAGTTCTTC.

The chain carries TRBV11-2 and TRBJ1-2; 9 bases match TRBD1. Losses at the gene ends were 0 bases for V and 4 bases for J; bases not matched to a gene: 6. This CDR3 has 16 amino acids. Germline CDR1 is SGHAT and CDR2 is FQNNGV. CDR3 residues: CASSLDSGTGIYGYTF. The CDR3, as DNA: TGTGCCAGCAGCTTAGACTCCGGGACAGGGATCTATGGCTACACCTTC.

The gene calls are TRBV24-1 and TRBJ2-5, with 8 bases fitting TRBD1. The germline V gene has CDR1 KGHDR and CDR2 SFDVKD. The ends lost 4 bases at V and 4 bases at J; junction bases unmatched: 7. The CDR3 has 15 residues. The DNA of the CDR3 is TGTGCCACCAGTGACCCCAGGGGGCGAGGAGAGACCCAGTACTTC. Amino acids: CATSDPRGRGETQYF.

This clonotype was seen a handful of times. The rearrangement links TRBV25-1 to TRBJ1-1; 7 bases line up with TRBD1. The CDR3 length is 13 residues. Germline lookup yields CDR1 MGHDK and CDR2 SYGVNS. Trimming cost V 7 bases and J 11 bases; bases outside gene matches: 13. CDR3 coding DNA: TGTGCCAGCACCGAGGGGGCGAGGCCCCGGGCTTTCTTT. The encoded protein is CASTEGARPRAFF.

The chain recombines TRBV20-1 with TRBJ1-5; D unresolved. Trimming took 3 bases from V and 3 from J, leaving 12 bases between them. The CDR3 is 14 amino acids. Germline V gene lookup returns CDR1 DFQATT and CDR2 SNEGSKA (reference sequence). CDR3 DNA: TGCAGTGCTAGTGGCCTCGGGGTCAATCAGCCCCAGCATTTT. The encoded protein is CSASGLGVNQPQHF.

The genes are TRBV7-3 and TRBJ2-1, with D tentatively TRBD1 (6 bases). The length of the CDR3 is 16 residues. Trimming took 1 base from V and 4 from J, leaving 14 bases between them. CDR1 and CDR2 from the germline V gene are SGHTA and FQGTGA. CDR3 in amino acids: CASSLNEGVLYNEQFF. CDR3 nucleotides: TGTGCCAGCAGCTTAAATGAGGGGGTCCTATACAATGAGCAGTTCTTC. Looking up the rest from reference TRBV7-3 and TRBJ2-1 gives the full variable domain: GAGVSQTPSNKVTEKGKYVELRCDPISGHTALYWYRQSLGQGPEFLIYFQGTGAADDSGLPNDRFFAVRPEGSVSTLKIQRTERGDSAVYLCASSLNEGVLYNEQFFGPGTRLTVL.

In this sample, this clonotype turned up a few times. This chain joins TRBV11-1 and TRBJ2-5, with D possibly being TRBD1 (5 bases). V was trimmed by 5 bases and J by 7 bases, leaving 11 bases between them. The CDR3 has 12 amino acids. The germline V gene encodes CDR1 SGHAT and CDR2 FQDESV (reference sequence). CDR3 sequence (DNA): TGTGCCAGCAGCCAGGCTAGGGGGACCCAGTACTTC. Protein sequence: CASSQARGTQYF.

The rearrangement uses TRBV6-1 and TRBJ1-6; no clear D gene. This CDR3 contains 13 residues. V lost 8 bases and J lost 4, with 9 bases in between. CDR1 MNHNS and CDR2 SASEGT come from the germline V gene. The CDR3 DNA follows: TGTGCCAGCCGGTCACATTATAATTCACCCCTCCACTTT. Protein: CASRSHYNSPLHF.

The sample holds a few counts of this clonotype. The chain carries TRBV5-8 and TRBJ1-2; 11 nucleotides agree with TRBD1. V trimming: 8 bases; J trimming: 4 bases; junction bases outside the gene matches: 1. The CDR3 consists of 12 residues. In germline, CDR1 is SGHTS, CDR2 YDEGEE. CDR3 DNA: TGTGCCAGAGGGACAGGGGGCTATGGCTACACCTTC. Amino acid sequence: CARGTGGYGYTF. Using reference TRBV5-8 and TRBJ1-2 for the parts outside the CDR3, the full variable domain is EAGVTQSPTHLIKTRGQQATLRCSPISGHTSVYWYQQALGLGLQFLLWYDEGEERNRGNFPPRFSGRQFPNYSSELNVNALELEDSALYLCARGTGGYGYTFGSGTRLTVV.

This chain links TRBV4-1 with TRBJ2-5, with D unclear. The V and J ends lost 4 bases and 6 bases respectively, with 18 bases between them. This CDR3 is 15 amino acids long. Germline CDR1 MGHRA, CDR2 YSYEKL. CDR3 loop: CASSPPLEPAKTQYF. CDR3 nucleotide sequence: TGCGCCAGCAGCCCCCCACTTGAACCAGCAAAGACCCAGTACTTC.

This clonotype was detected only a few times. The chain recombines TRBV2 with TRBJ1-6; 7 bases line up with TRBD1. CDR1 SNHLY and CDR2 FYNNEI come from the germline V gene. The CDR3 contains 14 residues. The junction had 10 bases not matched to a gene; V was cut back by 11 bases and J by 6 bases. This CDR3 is CALMKGQPNSPLHF. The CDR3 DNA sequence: TGTGCCCTTATGAAGGGACAGCCTAATTCACCCCTCCACTTT. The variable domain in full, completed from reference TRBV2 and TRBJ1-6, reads EPEVTQTPSHQVTQMGQEVILRCVPISNHLYFYWYRQILGQKVEFLVSFYNNEISEKSEIFDDQFSVERPDGSNFTLKIRSTKLEDSAMYFCALMKGQPNSPLHFGNGTRLTVT.

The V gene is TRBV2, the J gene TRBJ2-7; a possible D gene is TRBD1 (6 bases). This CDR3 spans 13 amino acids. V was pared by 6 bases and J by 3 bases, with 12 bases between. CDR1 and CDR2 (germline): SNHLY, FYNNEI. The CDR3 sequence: CASSRQALYEQYF. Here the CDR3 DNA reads TGTGCCAGCAGCAGACAGGCACTCTACGAGCAGTACTTC.